The clone carrying this T cell receptor beta chain showed up just a few times. Its antigen is currently unknown. Reverse transcription of all isolated RNA meant that expressed TCRB transcripts were sequenced. Assay: immunoSEQ multiplex PCR; the TCRdb copy retains only in-frame clones and omits some. Of approximately 280,000 clones listed, about 15% are singletons. The data belong to a study of beta chain features in type 1 diabetes. Study-wide points: There were fewer insertions and more deletions at the VDJ junctions of type 1 diabetes patients. With patients and controls alike, PCR might favor shorter templates to an equal degree. Comparison showed that naive, central memory and Treg TCRB repertoires appeared more similar among patients than among healthy donors. Cells with high TCR expression could be over-represented when cDNA is sequenced. When Type 1 diabetes patients were examined, their TCRB CDR3s proved moderately but significantly shorter in all four CD4+ subsets.

J was trimmed by 4 bases and V by 4 bases; bases with no gene match: 12. CDR1 and CDR2 from the germline V gene are GTSNPN and SVGIG (reference sequence). CDR3 length equals 16 residues. This chain connects TRBV30 to TRBJ1-2; 10 nucleotides agree with TRBD1. This sequence was found in a man younger than 35 with type 1 diabetes. The sample was naive CD4+ T cells from blood. The CDR3 region has the DNA TGTGCCTGGACCGTCCCGGGACAGGGGCAGGTCTATGGCTACACCTTC. Translating it yields CAWTVPGQGQVYGYTF.